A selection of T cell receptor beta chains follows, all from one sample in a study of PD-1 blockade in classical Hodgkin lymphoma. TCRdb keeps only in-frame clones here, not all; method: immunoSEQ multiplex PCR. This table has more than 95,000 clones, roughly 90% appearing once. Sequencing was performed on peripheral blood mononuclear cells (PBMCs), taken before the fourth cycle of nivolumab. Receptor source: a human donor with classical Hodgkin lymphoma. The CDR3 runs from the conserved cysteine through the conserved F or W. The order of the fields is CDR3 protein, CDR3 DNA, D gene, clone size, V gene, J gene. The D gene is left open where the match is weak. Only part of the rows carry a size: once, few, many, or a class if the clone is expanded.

cdr3_aa: CASSQEGIEAFF
cdr3_nt: TGCGCCAGCAGCCAAGAGGGGATCGAAGCTTTCTTT
d_call: NA
clone_size: NA
v_call: TRBV4-1
j_call: TRBJ1-1

cdr3_aa: CASSEKAPKETQYF
cdr3_nt: TGCGCCAGCAGTGAAAAGGCCCCGAAAGAGACCCAGTACTTC
d_call: NA
clone_size: NA
v_call: TRBV10-1
j_call: TRBJ2-5

cdr3_aa: CASSVQLVNTGELFF
cdr3_nt: TGTGCCAGCAGCGTACAGCTGGTGAACACCGGGGAGCTGTTTTTT
d_call: NA
clone_size: NA
v_call: TRBV11-2
j_call: TRBJ2-2

cdr3_aa: CATSRDVTGDRTEAFF
cdr3_nt: TGTGCCACCAGCAGAGACGTGACAGGGGATAGGACTGAAGCTTTCTTT
d_call: TRBD1
clone_size: NA
v_call: TRBV15
j_call: TRBJ1-1

cdr3_aa: CAISDVRQRNTEAFF
cdr3_nt: TGTGCCATCAGTGACGTTAGACAGAGAAACACTGAAGCTTTCTTT
d_call: NA
clone_size: NA
v_call: TRBV10-3
j_call: TRBJ1-1

cdr3_aa: CASSIRRTGNTEAFF
cdr3_nt: TGTGCCAGTAGCATACGACGGACGGGGAACACTGAAGCTTTCTTT
d_call: NA
clone_size: NA
v_call: TRBV19
j_call: TRBJ1-1

cdr3_aa: CASRGQGSSEQFF
cdr3_nt: TGTGCCAGCAGGGGACAGGGGTCGAGTGAGCAGTTCTTC
d_call: TRBD1
clone_size: once
v_call: TRBV2
j_call: TRBJ2-1

cdr3_aa: CASSEMLAGEQFF
cdr3_nt: TGTGCCAGCAGTGAAATGCTAGCTGGTGAGCAGTTCTTC
d_call: NA
clone_size: NA
v_call: TRBV6-1
j_call: TRBJ2-1

cdr3_aa: CASSPRFLVGLPETQYF
cdr3_nt: TGTGCCAGCTCACCGCGTTTTTTAGTCGGCCTGCCAGAGACCCAGTACTTC
d_call: NA
clone_size: NA
v_call: TRBV18
j_call: TRBJ2-5

cdr3_aa: CASSVGGQVGQTQYF
cdr3_nt: TGTGCCAGCAGCGTAGGGGGACAGGTTGGCCAGACCCAGTACTTC
d_call: TRBD1
clone_size: once
v_call: TRBV7-2
j_call: TRBJ2-5

cdr3_aa: CASSLARTEKLFF
cdr3_nt: TGTGCCAGCAGCTTAGCGCGGACTGAAAAACTGTTTTTT
d_call: NA
clone_size: once
v_call: TRBV7-9
j_call: TRBJ1-4

cdr3_aa: CASRDSSGRAWEQYF
cdr3_nt: TGTGCCAGCAGGGATTCTAGCGGGAGGGCCTGGGAGCAGTACTTC
d_call: TRBD2
clone_size: NA
v_call: TRBV6-5
j_call: TRBJ2-7

cdr3_aa: CASSWGVGSSYNEQFF
cdr3_nt: TGCGCCAGCAGCTGGGGTGTTGGGAGCTCCTACAATGAGCAGTTCTTC
d_call: NA
clone_size: NA
v_call: TRBV5-1
j_call: TRBJ2-1

cdr3_aa: CASSQVAGSPTEQFF
cdr3_nt: TGCGCCAGCAGCCAGGTAGCGGGGTCCCCCACAGAGCAGTTCTTC
d_call: TRBD2
clone_size: NA
v_call: TRBV4-1
j_call: TRBJ2-1

cdr3_aa: CASTLSGADTQYF
cdr3_nt: TGTGCCAGCACGCTAAGCGGGGCAGATACGCAGTATTTT
d_call: TRBD2
clone_size: NA
v_call: TRBV2
j_call: TRBJ2-3

cdr3_aa: CASSSSLGPVNNEQFF
cdr3_nt: TGTGCCAGCAGTTCCTCTCTAGGGCCAGTAAACAATGAGCAGTTCTTC
d_call: NA
clone_size: NA
v_call: TRBV27
j_call: TRBJ2-1

cdr3_aa: CASSTYQGANYGYTF
cdr3_nt: TGTGCCAGCAGCACTTACCAGGGGGCTAACTATGGCTACACCTTC
d_call: TRBD1
clone_size: NA
v_call: TRBV13
j_call: TRBJ1-2

cdr3_aa: CASSPRSGRGETQYF
cdr3_nt: TGTGCCAGCTCACCCCGGAGCGGGAGGGGAGAGACCCAGTACTTC
d_call: TRBD2
clone_size: NA
v_call: TRBV18
j_call: TRBJ2-5

cdr3_aa: CASTGPGDQETQYF
cdr3_nt: TGTGCCAGCACGGGCCCAGGGGACCAAGAGACCCAGTACTTC
d_call: NA
clone_size: NA
v_call: TRBV2
j_call: TRBJ2-5

cdr3_aa: CASGQGNNSPLHF
cdr3_nt: TGTGCCAGCGGACAGGGGAATAATTCACCCCTCCACTTT
d_call: TRBD1
clone_size: NA
v_call: TRBV6-5
j_call: TRBJ1-6

cdr3_aa: CASSLRGLAGYNEQFF
cdr3_nt: TGTGCCAGCAGCTTAAGGGGACTAGCGGGGTACAATGAGCAGTTCTTC
d_call: TRBD2
clone_size: NA
v_call: TRBV7-9
j_call: TRBJ2-1

cdr3_aa: CASSLVGGNEKLFF
cdr3_nt: TGTGCCAGCAGCTTAGTTGGAGGCAATGAAAAACTGTTTTTT
d_call: NA
clone_size: NA
v_call: TRBV11-2
j_call: TRBJ1-4

cdr3_aa: CASSLQRNTEAFF
cdr3_nt: TGTGCCAGCAGCCTACAGAGGAACACTGAAGCTTTCTTT
d_call: NA
clone_size: NA
v_call: TRBV14
j_call: TRBJ1-1

cdr3_aa: CSVEGDGTPYNEQFF
cdr3_nt: TGCAGCGTTGAAGGTGATGGGACTCCGTACAATGAGCAGTTCTTC
d_call: NA
clone_size: NA
v_call: TRBV29-1
j_call: TRBJ2-1

cdr3_aa: CASSLAGEQYF
cdr3_nt: TGTGCCTCCTCTCTAGCGGGCGAGCAGTACTTC
d_call: TRBD2
clone_size: NA
v_call: TRBV5-4
j_call: TRBJ2-7

cdr3_aa: CSVERPTQGRYGYTF
cdr3_nt: TGCAGCGTTGAGCGCCCGACCCAGGGGCGGTATGGCTACACCTTC
d_call: NA
clone_size: NA
v_call: TRBV29-1
j_call: TRBJ1-2

cdr3_aa: CASSQDYGQARETQYF
cdr3_nt: TGTGCCAGCAGCCAAGACTACGGACAGGCCCGAGAGACCCAGTACTTC
d_call: TRBD1
clone_size: NA
v_call: TRBV4-2
j_call: TRBJ2-5

cdr3_aa: CASSPFAGHSYNEQFF
cdr3_nt: TGTGCCAGCTCACCATTCGCGGGACACTCCTACAATGAGCAGTTCTTC
d_call: NA
clone_size: once
v_call: TRBV18
j_call: TRBJ2-1

cdr3_aa: CSARWGTEAFF
cdr3_nt: TGCAGTGCTAGGTGGGGCACTGAAGCTTTCTTT
d_call: NA
clone_size: NA
v_call: TRBV20-1
j_call: TRBJ1-1

cdr3_aa: CASSDRAATNEKLFF
cdr3_nt: TGTGCCAGCAGTGACAGGGCAGCAACTAATGAAAAACTGTTTTTT
d_call: TRBD1
clone_size: NA
v_call: TRBV27
j_call: TRBJ1-4

cdr3_aa: CASNPDGISGNTIYF
cdr3_nt: TGTGCCAGCAATCCGGACGGAATCTCTGGAAACACCATATATTTT
d_call: NA
clone_size: NA
v_call: TRBV2
j_call: TRBJ1-3

cdr3_aa: CASSRTVNTEAFF
cdr3_nt: TGTGCCAGCAGTCGCACAGTGAACACTGAAGCTTTCTTT
d_call: NA
clone_size: NA
v_call: TRBV28
j_call: TRBJ1-1

cdr3_aa: CASSLEEGSVNTGELFF
cdr3_nt: TGCGCCAGCAGCTTGGAAGAGGGTAGTGTGAACACCGGGGAGCTGTTTTTT
d_call: NA
clone_size: NA
v_call: TRBV5-1
j_call: TRBJ2-2

cdr3_aa: CASRGQGAGGANVLTF
cdr3_nt: TGTGCCAGCCGAGGACAGGGGGCTGGCGGGGCCAACGTCCTGACTTTC
d_call: TRBD1
clone_size: NA
v_call: TRBV27
j_call: TRBJ2-6

cdr3_aa: CASSFGQGVSGNEKLFF
cdr3_nt: TGCGCCAGCAGCTTCGGACAGGGGGTATCCGGAAATGAAAAACTGTTTTTT
d_call: TRBD1
clone_size: NA
v_call: TRBV5-1
j_call: TRBJ1-4

cdr3_aa: CASSFVVSREKLFF
cdr3_nt: TGTGCCAGCAGTTTTGTTGTTAGTCGTGAAAAACTGTTTTTT
d_call: NA
clone_size: few
v_call: TRBV27
j_call: TRBJ1-4

cdr3_aa: CASGSGSDTQYF
cdr3_nt: TGCGCGAGCGGGTCAGGTTCAGATACGCAGTATTTT
d_call: NA
clone_size: NA
v_call: TRBV5-1
j_call: TRBJ2-3